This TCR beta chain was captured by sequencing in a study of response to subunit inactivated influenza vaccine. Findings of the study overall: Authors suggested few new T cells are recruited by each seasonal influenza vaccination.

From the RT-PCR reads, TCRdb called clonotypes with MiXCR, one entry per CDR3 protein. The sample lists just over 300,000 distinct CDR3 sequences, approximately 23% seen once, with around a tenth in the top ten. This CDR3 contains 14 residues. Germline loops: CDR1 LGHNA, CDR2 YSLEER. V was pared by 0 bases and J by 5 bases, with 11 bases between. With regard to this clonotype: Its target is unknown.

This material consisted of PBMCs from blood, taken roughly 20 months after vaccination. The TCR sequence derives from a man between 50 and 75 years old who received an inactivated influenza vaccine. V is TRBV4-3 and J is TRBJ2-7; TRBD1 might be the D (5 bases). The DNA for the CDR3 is TGCGCCAGCAGCCAAGAGGCGACAGACAACGAGCAGTACTTC. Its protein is CASSQEATDNEQYF.